What follows are 2 T cell receptor beta chains derived from one specimen sequenced in a study of CXCR3-negative and CXCR3-positive naive CD8 T cells. Study conclusions and caveats: More hydrophobic TRB CDR3s occurred in CXCR3-positive than in CXCR3-negative naive cells.

These receptors' antigens are unknown. The authors prepared UMI-labeled TRB cDNA libraries by 5' RACE. TCRdb reprocessed the 5' RACE reads, with one entry per CDR3 protein and no DNA. The sample table sets out 60,000 to 65,000 distinct CDR3 sequences. Specimen: naive CXCR3+ CD8+ T cells from blood. Stated subset: CD45RO-CCR7+CD27+CD95- naive CD8+ T cells expressing CXCR3 (TNR3+). The receptors were gathered from a human donor in good health. Some clones in this sample may be carry-over from other donors' samples.

The chain recombines TRBV20-1 with TRBJ2-1; TCRdb's D call of TRBD1 is untestable without DNA. CDR3 length: 14 residues. Germline CDR1 reads DFQATT; CDR2 reads SNEGSKA (reference sequence). The CDR3 reads CSAYDRDSYNEQFF.

V gene TRBV7-2 combines with J gene TRBJ1-1. Germline CDR1 reads SGHTA; CDR2 reads FQGNSA. This CDR3 region has 14 residues. This CDR3 reads CASTFTGLNTEAFF.